This T cell receptor (beta chain) was sequenced for a study of blood T cell repertoires in COVID-19. Study overall: T cells, B-cell-depleted T cells, or PBMCs supplied cDNA or gDNA.

Clones were read by immunoSEQ multiplex PCR, and TCRdb kept only the in-frame ones, dropping some. The table records 150,000 to 200,000 clones, 70% to 80% of them present only once. This CDR3 has 15 amino acids. The germline V gene has CDR1 KGHSH and CDR2 LQKENI. V dropped 2 bases and J dropped 4 bases, with 14 bases sitting between them. The receptor comes from a woman between 40 and 50 years old with COVID-19, enrolled during active disease. Sequences were obtained from peripheral blood. The chain combines TRBV18 with TRBJ1-1, with no clear D. Written as DNA, the CDR3 is TGTGCCAGCTCACCAGGGGAGGCTGGGATCACTGAAGCTTTCTTT. This encodes CASSPGEAGITEAFF.